This T cell receptor beta chain was identified in a study of CXCR3-negative and CXCR3-positive naive CD8 T cells. General study findings and limits: The study found more hydrophobic TRB CDR3s in CXCR3-positive naive cells than in CXCR3-negative naive cells. Naive cells, whether CXCR3-negative or CXCR3-positive, had similar TRBV-TRBJ usage, while memory cells differed. Across naive subsets, surface CD5 expression was comparable, and TCR strength was inferred from properties of the TRB CDR3.

The germline CDR1 and CDR2 sequences are SGHRS and YFSETQ. This CDR3 is 17 amino acids long. Note on this clonotype: The antigen is undetermined.

Researchers prepared the TRB cDNA libraries using 5' RACE with UMI labels. TCRdb derives one entry per CDR3 protein from the 5' RACE reads, leaving out DNA. The table counts around 88,000 distinct CDR3 sequences; under 0.95% lies in the top ten. Naive CD8+ T lymphocytes were specified as CD45RO-CCR7+CD27+CD95-. This chain links TRBV5-1 with TRBJ1-3; the D call from TCRdb, TRBD1, cannot be confirmed without DNA. The specimen was naive CXCR3+ CD8+ T cells from blood. The subset was: CD45RO-CCR7+CD27+CD95- naive CD8+ T cells expressing CXCR3 (TNR3+). The TCR comes from a human donor in good health. Some clones in this sample may be carry-over from other donors' samples. CDR3 residues: CASSWTGGLSAGNTIYF.